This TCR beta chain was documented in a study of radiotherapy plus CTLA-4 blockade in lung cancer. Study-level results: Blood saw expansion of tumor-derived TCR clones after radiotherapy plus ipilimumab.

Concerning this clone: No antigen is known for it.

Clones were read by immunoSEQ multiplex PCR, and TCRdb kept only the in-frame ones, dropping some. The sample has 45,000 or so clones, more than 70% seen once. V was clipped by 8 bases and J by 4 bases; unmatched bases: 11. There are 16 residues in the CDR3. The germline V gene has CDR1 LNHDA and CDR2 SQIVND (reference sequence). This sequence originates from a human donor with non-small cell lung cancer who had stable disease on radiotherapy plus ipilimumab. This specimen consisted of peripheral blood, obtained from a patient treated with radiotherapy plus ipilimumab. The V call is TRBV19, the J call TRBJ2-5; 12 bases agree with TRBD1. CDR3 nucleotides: TGTGCCAGTTCTACACAGGGGACAGGGGGCCGAGAGACCCAGTACTTC. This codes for CASSTQGTGGRETQYF.